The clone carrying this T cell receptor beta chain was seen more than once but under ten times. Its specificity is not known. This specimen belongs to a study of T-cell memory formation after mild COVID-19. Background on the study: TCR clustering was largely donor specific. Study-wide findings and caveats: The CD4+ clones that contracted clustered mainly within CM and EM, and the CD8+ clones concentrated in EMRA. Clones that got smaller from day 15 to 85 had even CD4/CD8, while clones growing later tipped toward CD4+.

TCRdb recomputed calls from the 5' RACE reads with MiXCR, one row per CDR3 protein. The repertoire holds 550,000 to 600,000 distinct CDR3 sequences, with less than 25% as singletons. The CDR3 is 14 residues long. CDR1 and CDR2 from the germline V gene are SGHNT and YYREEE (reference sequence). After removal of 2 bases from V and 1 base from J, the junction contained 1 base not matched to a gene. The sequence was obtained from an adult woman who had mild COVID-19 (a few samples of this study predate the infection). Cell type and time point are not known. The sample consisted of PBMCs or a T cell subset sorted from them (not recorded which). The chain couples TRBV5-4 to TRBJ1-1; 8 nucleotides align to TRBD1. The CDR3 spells CASSFTGGNTEAFF. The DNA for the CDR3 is TGTGCCAGCAGCTTTACAGGGGGGAACACTGAAGCTTTCTTT.